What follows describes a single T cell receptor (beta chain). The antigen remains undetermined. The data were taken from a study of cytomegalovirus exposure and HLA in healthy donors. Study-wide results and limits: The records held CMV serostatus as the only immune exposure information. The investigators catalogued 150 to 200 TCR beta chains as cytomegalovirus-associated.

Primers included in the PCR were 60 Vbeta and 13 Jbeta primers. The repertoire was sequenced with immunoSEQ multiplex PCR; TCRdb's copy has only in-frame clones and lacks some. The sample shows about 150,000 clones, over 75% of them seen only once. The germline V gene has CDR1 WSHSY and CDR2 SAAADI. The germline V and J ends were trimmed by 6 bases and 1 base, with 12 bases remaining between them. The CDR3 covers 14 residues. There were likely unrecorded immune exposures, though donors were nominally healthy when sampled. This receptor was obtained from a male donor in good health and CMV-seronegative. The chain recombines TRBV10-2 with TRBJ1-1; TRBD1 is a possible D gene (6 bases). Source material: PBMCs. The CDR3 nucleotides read TGCGCCAGCAGGGCTCAGGGGTCGAACACTGAAGCTTTCTTT. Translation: CASRAQGSNTEAFF.